This record looks at one TCR beta chain sequence and its context. The authors' processing: Using reference gene primer amplification, nucleated cell counts were estimated. This table comes from immunoSEQ multiplex PCR, and its TCRdb copy is limited to in-frame clones, with some not included. The V and J calls and clone size are taken from that table; D and trimming were inferred from the DNA. The sample carries about 39,000 clones, 70% to 90% recorded once. Germline CDR1 and CDR2: SGDLS and YYNGEE. Trimming stripped 3 bases from V and 5 bases from J, with 15 bases between. The CDR3 contains 15 residues. This sample was included in a study of blood T cell repertoires in COVID-19. About the research overall: From T cells, B-cell-depleted T cells, or PBMCs came the material, which was cDNA or gDNA.

The gene calls are TRBV9 and TRBJ2-1; a possible D gene is TRBD2 (5 bases). Material for sequencing was peripheral blood. The clonotype was recovered from a man in his 60s in a cohort sampled during active COVID-19. The CDR3 loop is CASSAVRGLNNEQFF. The CDR3 nucleotides are TGTGCCAGCAGCGCCGTACGGGGATTGAACAATGAGCAGTTCTTC.